This TCR beta chain stems from a study of OX40 agonist ivuxolimab in advanced cancers. Study-level findings and limits: Doses of 0.1 to 3.0 mg/kg were accompanied by clonal expansion of CD4+ and CD8+ blood T cells by week 6.

Method: immunoSEQ multiplex PCR; TCRdb's copy keeps in-frame clones and lacks some. The sample yields roughly 32,000 clones, roughly nine tenths seen once. On this clone itself: Its antigen is currently unknown.

The input for sequencing was CD4+ or CD8+ T cells sorted from blood, taken in a trial of the OX40 agonist ivuxolimab. This TCR came from an adult with an advanced solid tumor such as melanoma, head and neck, liver or kidney cancer.

CDR3: CASSSRQGVGPDTQYF. The CDR3 DNA is TGTGCCAGCAGTTCCAGACAGGGGGTCGGCCCAGATACGCAGTATTTT. The chain combines TRBV6-5 with TRBJ2-3; 9 bases agree with TRBD1. The V and J ends lost 4 bases and 4 bases, in that order; junction bases with no gene match: 9. In germline, CDR1 is MNHEY, CDR2 SVGAGI. The CDR3 has 16 amino acids.